This T cell receptor beta chain was sequenced in a study of cytomegalovirus exposure and HLA in healthy donors. Study-level background: A later analysis reported the 120 or so validation repertoires used the same platform as the 666 first-cohort repertoires.

The CDR3 length is 14 residues. J was trimmed by 2 bases and V by 10 bases; bases with no gene match: 7. Germline assignment: CDR1 MNHEY and CDR2 SVGAGI. General study findings and limits: Reported performance of the classifier showed diagnosis of cytomegalovirus status with high specificity and sensitivity.

Assay used: immunoSEQ multiplex PCR; TCRdb lists only in-frame clones, some missing. The data hold more than 65,000 clones, with about 95% observed a single time. The donors belonged to the 120-subject validation cohort, separate from the roughly 700-subject first cohort. Points on this clone: The antigen is not known.

The specimen sequenced was PBMCs. This receptor was taken from a young woman in good health and CMV-seronegative. The V call is TRBV6-5, the J call TRBJ2-1, with 8 bases that match TRBD1. The CDR3 here is CATLRTGPYNEQFF. The CDR3 bases are TGTGCCACCTTACGGACAGGGCCCTACAATGAGCAGTTCTTC.